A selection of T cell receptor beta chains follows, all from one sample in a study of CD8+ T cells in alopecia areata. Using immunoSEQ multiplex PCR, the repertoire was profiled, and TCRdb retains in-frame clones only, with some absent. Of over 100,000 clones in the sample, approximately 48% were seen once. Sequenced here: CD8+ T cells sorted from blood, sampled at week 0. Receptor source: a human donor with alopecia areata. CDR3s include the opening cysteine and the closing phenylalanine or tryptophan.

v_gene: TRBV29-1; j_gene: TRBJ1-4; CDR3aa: CSVGDRLNNEKLFF
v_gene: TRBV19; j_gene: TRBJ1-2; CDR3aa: CASRLKVSDGYTF
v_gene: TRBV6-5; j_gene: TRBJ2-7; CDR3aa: CASRNRDLGSYEQYF
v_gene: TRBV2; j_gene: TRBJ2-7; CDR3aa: CASSEAYELTYSEQYF
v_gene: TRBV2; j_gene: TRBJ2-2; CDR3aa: CASVDRHTGELFF
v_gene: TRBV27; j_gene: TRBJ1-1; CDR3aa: CASSLVLGRGEAFF
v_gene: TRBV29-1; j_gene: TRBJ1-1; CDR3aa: CSAQTENTEAFF
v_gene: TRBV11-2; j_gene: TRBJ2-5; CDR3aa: CASSMGPGLRVAETQYF
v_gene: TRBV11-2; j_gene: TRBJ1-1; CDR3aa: CASSLLGSEAFF
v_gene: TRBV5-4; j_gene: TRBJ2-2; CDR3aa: CASSPKGRNTGELFF
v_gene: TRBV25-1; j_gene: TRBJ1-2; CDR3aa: CASSPQRGRLEGYTF
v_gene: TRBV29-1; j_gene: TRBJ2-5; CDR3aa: CSVEVGFGQYF
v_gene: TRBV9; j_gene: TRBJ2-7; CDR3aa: CASSADSELGEQYF
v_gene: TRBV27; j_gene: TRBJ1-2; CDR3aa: CASSLAGLRGYTF
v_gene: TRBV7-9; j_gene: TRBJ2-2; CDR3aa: CASRPDSRTGELFF
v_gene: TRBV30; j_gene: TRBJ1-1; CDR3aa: CAWSVRVGNTEAFF
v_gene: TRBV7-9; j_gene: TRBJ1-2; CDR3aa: CASSTDRGNYGYTF
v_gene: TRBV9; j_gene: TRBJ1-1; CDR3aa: CASSPQDPEAFF
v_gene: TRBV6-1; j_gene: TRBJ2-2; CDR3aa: CASIDTGELFF
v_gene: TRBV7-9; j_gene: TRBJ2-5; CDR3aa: CASSLLNLGQLGLQETQYF
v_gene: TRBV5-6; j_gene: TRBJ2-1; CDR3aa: CASSGVYNEQFF
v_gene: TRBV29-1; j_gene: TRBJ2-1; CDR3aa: CSVAPGQGWGNEQFF
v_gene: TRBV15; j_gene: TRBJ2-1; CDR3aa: CATRVMNEQFF
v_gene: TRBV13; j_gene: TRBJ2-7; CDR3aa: CASSSQLAEEQYF
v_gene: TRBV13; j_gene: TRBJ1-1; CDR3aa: CASSLTPEAFF
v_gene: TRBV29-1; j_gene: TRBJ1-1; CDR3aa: CSVEDRGEAFF
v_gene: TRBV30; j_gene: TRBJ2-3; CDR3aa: CAWSITGGSADTQYF
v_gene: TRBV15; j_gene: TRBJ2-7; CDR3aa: CATSRDSVIPYEQYF
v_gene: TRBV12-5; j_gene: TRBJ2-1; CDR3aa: CASGPVRSSYNEQFF
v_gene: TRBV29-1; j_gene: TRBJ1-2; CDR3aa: CSVEGGYGYTF
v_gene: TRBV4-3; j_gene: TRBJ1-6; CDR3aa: CASSQDRQGGSPLHF
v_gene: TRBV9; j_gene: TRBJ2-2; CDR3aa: CASSVARGGNTGELFF
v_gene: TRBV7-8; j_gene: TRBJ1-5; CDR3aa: CASSPTGGNNQPQHF
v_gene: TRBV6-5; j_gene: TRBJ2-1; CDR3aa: CASSGMGEQFF
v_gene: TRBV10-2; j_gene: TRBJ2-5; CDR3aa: CASSESRTSGDLGTQYF
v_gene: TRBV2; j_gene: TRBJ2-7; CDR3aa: CASSGQSYEQYF
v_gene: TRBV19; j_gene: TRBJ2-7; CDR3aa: CASSRDRDLYEQYF
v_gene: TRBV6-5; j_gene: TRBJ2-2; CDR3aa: CASSSNTGELFF
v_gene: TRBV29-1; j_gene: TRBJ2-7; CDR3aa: CSVRSDGSEQYF
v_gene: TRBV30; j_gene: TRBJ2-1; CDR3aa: CAWSFKNGEQFF
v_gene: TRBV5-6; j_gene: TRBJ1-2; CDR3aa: CASSLGREKGYGYTF
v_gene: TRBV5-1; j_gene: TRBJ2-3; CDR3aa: CASSLEADTQYF
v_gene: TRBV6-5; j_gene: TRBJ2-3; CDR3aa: CASLQGQASTDTQYF
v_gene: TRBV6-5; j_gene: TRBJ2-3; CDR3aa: CASSPGPNTDTQYF
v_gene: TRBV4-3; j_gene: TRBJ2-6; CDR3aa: CASSHGDWGSGANVLTF
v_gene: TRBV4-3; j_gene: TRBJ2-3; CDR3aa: CASSQDWTGGEADTQYF
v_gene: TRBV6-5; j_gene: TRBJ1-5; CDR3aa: CASSYAGEHQPQHF
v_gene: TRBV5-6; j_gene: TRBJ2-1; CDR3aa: CASSWGTGYNEQFF
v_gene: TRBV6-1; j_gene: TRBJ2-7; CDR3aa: CASSEGLAGIYEQYF